The subject of this entry is one T cell receptor (beta chain). The data belong to a study of blood T cell repertoires in COVID-19. Profiled with immunoSEQ multiplex PCR; TCRdb holds only in-frame clones, not every one. This table has approximately 190,000 clones, about four fifths appearing once. The source material was PBMCs or T cells enriched from blood (not recorded which). The origin of this receptor is a woman in her 30s who had been exposed to COVID-19.

CDR3 loop: CASSPNLRSEAFF. The CDR3 DNA is TGTGCCAGCAGCCCGAACCTGAGGTCTGAAGCTTTCTTT. The J gene is TRBJ1-1, the V gene TRBV5-5; no clear D gene. Trimming left V 4 bases short and J 6 bases short, with 13 bases between. The length of the CDR3 is 13 residues. Germline V gives CDR1 SGHKS, CDR2 YYEKEE (reference sequence).